Given below is one T cell receptor beta chain in context. Additional DNA sequences in this sample encode the identical CDR3. CDR3 length: 13 residues. Germline V gives CDR1 MNHNS, CDR2 SASEGT. V was shortened by 2 bases and J by 4 bases, with 8 bases between the two germline ends. Per the original data handling: Amplifying reference gene primers gave estimates of nucleated cell counts. The assay was immunoSEQ multiplex PCR, and TCRdb's table has in-frame clones only and misses some. That table supplies the V and J calls and clone size; D and trimming were determined from the DNA. The repertoire consists of fewer than 400,000 clones, with about 85% occurring once and the leading ten covering roughly 3.4%. This record belongs to a study of blood T cell repertoires in COVID-19. On the study more broadly: Italy, Spain and the United States were the sources of the convalescent and acute COVID-19 samples.

The chain employs TRBV6-1 and TRBJ1-2; perhaps TRBD1 as D (5 bases). Sequenced input: peripheral blood. The sequence derives from a woman aged 18-35 years with acute or convalescent COVID-19. The CDR3 DNA is TGTGCCAGCAGTGAACAGGGAGGCTATGGCTACACCTTC. Translating it yields CASSEQGGYGYTF.